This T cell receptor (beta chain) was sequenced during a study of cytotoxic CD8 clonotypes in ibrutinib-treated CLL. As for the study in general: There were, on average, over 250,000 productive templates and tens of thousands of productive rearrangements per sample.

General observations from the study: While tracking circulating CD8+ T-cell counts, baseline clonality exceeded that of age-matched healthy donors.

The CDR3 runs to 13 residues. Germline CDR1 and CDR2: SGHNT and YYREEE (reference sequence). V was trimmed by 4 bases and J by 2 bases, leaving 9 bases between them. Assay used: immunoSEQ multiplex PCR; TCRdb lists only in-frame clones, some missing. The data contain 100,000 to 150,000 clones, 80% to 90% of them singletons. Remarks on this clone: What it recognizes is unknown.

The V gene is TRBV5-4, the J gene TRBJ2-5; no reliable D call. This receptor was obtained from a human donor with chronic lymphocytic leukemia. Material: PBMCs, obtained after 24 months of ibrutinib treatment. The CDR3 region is CASSVGRQETQYF. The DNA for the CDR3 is TGTGCCAGCAGCGTTGGACGGCAAGAGACCCAGTACTTC.